These 23 T cell receptor beta chains were sequenced from one sample in a study of CD8+ T cells in alopecia areata. Treatment here: oral pan-JAK inhibitor, 5-10 mg twice daily. RNA was extracted and reverse transcribed into cDNA as the sequencing template. Libraries were prepared by immunoSEQ multiplex PCR; TCRdb keeps only in-frame clonotypes and omits some of them. The table includes over 100,000 clones, about 59% detected once. The source was CD8+ T cells sorted from blood, collected at week 24, from a patient treated with tofacitinib. All receptors derive from a human donor with alopecia areata.

Note on this clone: This same CDR3 is encoded by further DNA sequences in the sample. Here the CDR3 DNA reads TGTGCCAGCAGCGTGGGGGGATTGACTGAAGCTTTCTTT. As protein: CASSVGGLTEAFF. The rearrangement joins TRBV9 to TRBJ1-1; tentative D call: TRBD1 (5 bases). The CDR3 contains 13 residues. The V gene's germline CDR1 is SGDLS and CDR2 YYNGEE. V dropped 2 bases and J dropped 5 bases, with 10 bases sitting between them.

The rearrangement uses TRBV29-1 and TRBJ2-3, with TRBD2 matching 14 bases. Germline loops: CDR1 SQVTM, CDR2 ANQGSEA. This CDR3 contains 13 residues. Trimming removed 7 bases from V and 5 bases from J; junction bases left unmatched: 2. The CDR3 region is CSAGLAGGDTQYF. CDR3 nucleotide sequence: TGCAGCGCCGGACTAGCGGGGGGAGATACGCAGTATTTT.

This clone was counted only a few times. This rearrangement joins TRBV7-8 to TRBJ2-1, with TRBD1 as a possible D gene (5 bases). Germline V gene data show CDR1 as SGHVS and CDR2 as FQNEAQ. The CDR3 has 14 amino acids. Trimming pared 3 bases from V and 8 bases from J, leaving 14 bases between. CDR3: CASSFLRAVDEQFF. CDR3 nucleotide sequence: TGTGCCAGCAGCTTCCTCAGGGCCGTGGATGAGCAGTTCTTC.

This rearrangement joins TRBV5-1 to TRBJ2-7, with D maybe TRBD2 (6 bases). V dropped 3 bases and J dropped 6 bases, with 19 bases sitting between them. The germline gives CDR1 SGHRS, CDR2 YFSETQ. This CDR3 is 15 amino acids long. CDR3 sequence (DNA): TGCGCCAGCAGCTCCCTGGAGGGCCAAGTAGGCGAGCAGTACTTC. As protein: CASSSLEGQVGEQYF.

J is TRBJ2-3 and V is TRBV19; the D gene could be TRBD1 or TRBD2 (5 bases each). The CDR3 contains 14 residues. Germline lookup yields CDR1 LNHDA and CDR2 SQIVND (reference sequence). The V end lost 7 bases, the J end lost 1 base, and 12 bases lay between the germline ends. The CDR3 is CASNWQGGTDTQYF. CDR3 bases: TGTGCCAGTAACTGGCAGGGAGGCACAGATACGCAGTATTTT.

The chain uses TRBV7-8 and TRBJ2-7; 10 nucleotides line up with TRBD2. CDR3 length: 17 amino acids. Looked up from germline, CDR1 is SGHVS and CDR2 is FQNEAQ. After removal of 4 bases from V and 5 bases from J, the junction contained 14 bases not matched to a gene. The CDR3: CASSSSTSLAGDNEQYF. The CDR3 DNA reads TGTGCCAGCAGCTCCTCCACCTCTCTAGCGGGGGACAACGAGCAGTACTTC.

This clone was found a few times. V and J are TRBV4-1 and TRBJ1-5; tentatively, D is TRBD1 (6 bases). CDR1 is MGHRA and CDR2 is YSYEKL in the germline V gene. The CDR3 has 16 amino acids. Trimming stripped 4 bases from V and 9 bases from J, with 22 bases between. CDR3 sequence reads: CASSLTGAGEMMPQHF. In DNA, the CDR3 is TGCGCCAGCAGCCTGACTGGGGCAGGGGAGATGATGCCCCAGCATTTT.

This clone was found a few times. This sequence joins TRBV27 and TRBJ1-1; D unclear. The germline gives CDR1 MNHEY, CDR2 SMNVEV (reference sequence). The V and J ends lost 5 bases and 1 base respectively, with 17 bases between them. The CDR3 is made up of 16 amino acids. The CDR3 DNA is TGTGCCAGCAGTGCGACGGCGGGCGGCCCGAACACTGAAGCTTTCTTT. Amino acid sequence: CASSATAGGPNTEAFF.

The chain recombines TRBV6-5 with TRBJ2-7; no definite D call. This CDR3 is 11 amino acids long. Trimming stripped 2 bases from V and 5 bases from J, with 4 bases between. Per germline, CDR1 MNHEY and CDR2 SVGAGI. DNA of the CDR3: TGTGCCAGCAGTTACGGGCACGAGCAGTACTTC. Its translation: CASSYGHEQYF.

V is TRBV7-9 and J is TRBJ2-7, with 8 bases fitting TRBD2. J gave up 6 bases and V 1 base, and 5 bases lay outside the gene matches. The CDR3 has 14 residues. From germline, CDR1 is SEHNR and CDR2 FQNEAQ (reference sequence). CDR3 sequence: CASSLGRGGLEQYF. As DNA, the CDR3 is TGTGCCAGCAGCTTAGGTCGGGGGGGCCTCGAGCAGTACTTC.

This clone has a single count. V and J are TRBV13 and TRBJ2-7; D is ambiguous. This CDR3 is built from 14 residues. The V and J ends lost 5 bases and 0 bases respectively, with 11 bases between them. Germline V gene data show CDR1 as PRHDT and CDR2 as FYEKMQ (reference sequence). This chain's CDR3 is CASSPEISSYEQYF. The CDR3 DNA reads TGTGCCAGCAGCCCCGAGATCAGCTCCTACGAGCAGTACTTC. The variable domain in full, with the rest retrieved from reference TRBV13 and TRBJ2-7, is AAGVIQSPRHLIKEKRETATLKCYPIPRHDTVYWYQQGPGQDPQFLISFYEKMQSDKGSIPDRFSAQQFSDYHSELNMSSLELGDSALYFCASSPEISSYEQYFGPGTRLTVT.

CDR3 bases: TGTGCCAGCAGCTTATCGGCGGATAGCAATCAGCCCCAGCATTTT. Its translation: CASSLSADSNQPQHF. The rearrangement links TRBV11-2 to TRBJ1-5; D gene uncertain. In germline, CDR1 is SGHAT, CDR2 FQNNGV. The CDR3 covers 15 residues. V was clipped by 2 bases and J by 0 bases, with 8 bases between them. Full variable domain (outside the CDR3, taken from reference TRBV11-2 and TRBJ1-5): EAGVAQSPRYKIIEKRQSVAFWCNPISGHATLYWYQQILGQGPKLLIQFQNNGVVDDSQLPKDRFSAERLKGVDSTLKIQPAKLEDSAVYLCASSLSADSNQPQHFGDGTRLSIL.

The rearrangement links TRBV30 to TRBJ2-1; the D gene could be TRBD1 or TRBD2 (6 bases each). Trimming removed 0 bases from V and 4 bases from J, with 16 bases in between. Germline V CDR1 and CDR2: GTSNPN, SVGIG (reference sequence). This CDR3 is built from 16 residues. The CDR3 protein is CAWSVLGGLIYNEQFF. CDR3 bases: TGTGCCTGGAGTGTACTTGGGGGGCTTATTTACAATGAGCAGTTCTTC.

V and J are TRBV6-6 and TRBJ1-1; tentative D call: TRBD1 (5 bases). The CDR3 is made up of 14 amino acids. Per the germline V gene, CDR1 is MNHNY and CDR2 is SVGAGI (reference sequence). The V end lost 9 bases, the J end lost 0 bases, and 14 bases lay between the germline ends. As DNA, the CDR3 is TGTGCCAGTAAGGGGCAGAACATGAACACTGAAGCTTTCTTT. It specifies CASKGQNMNTEAFF.

The rearrangement joins TRBV29-1 to TRBJ1-2; D is unresolved. This CDR3 spans 13 amino acids. V was shortened by 1 base and J by 3 bases, with 9 bases between the two germline ends. Germline V lookup: CDR1 SQVTM, CDR2 ANQGSEA. In DNA, the CDR3 is TGCAGCGTTGAAGGACAAGACTACTATGGCTACACCTTC. Its translation is CSVEGQDYYGYTF.

Worth noting for this clone: The sample has other DNA sequences that encode this CDR3 too. The genes are TRBV29-1 and TRBJ2-1, with a tentative D call TRBD2 (6 bases). The CDR3 has 14 amino acids. The V gene's germline CDR1 is SQVTM and CDR2 ANQGSEA. The germline V and J ends were trimmed by 3 bases and 0 bases, with 9 bases remaining between them. As DNA, the CDR3 is TGCAGCGTTGAGGGAGGAGGCTCCTACAATGAGCAGTTCTTC. It translates to CSVEGGGSYNEQFF.

This clone has only a few counts. The chain employs TRBV7-8 and TRBJ2-2; D may be TRBD2 (5 bases). This CDR3 region has 14 residues. Germline V gene sequence: CDR1 SGHVS, CDR2 FQNEAQ. Trimming left V 5 bases short and J 2 bases short, with 9 bases between. In nucleotides, the CDR3 is TGTGCCAGCAGCATCGGACTTAACACCGGGGAGCTGTTTTTT. Translation: CASSIGLNTGELFF.

This clone was observed a single time. V gene TRBV27 combines with J gene TRBJ2-4, with a possible D match to TRBD1 (6 bases). The CDR3 length is 11 residues. CDR1 and CDR2 from the germline V gene are MNHEY and SMNVEV (reference sequence). Trimming took off 6 bases at V and 8 bases at J, with 8 bases between the two ends. CDR3 bases: TGTGCCAGCAGCTCAGGGGACATTCAGTACTTC. It is translated as CASSSGDIQYF.

The chain recombines TRBV27 with TRBJ2-5, with unresolved D. Deletions cut 3 bases from V and 5 bases from J, with 22 bases between. From germline, CDR1 is MNHEY and CDR2 SMNVEV (reference sequence). The CDR3 runs to 17 residues. Here the CDR3 DNA reads TGTGCCAGCAGTTTTCTGGAGCCCGAAACTCTCGTGGAGACCCAGTACTTC. It yields the protein CASSFLEPETLVETQYF.

A few counts support this clone. V is TRBV29-1 and J is TRBJ2-7; D gene uncertain. V was cut by 5 bases and J by 1 base, with 9 bases left in between. Germline assignment: CDR1 SQVTM and CDR2 ANQGSEA. CDR3 length: 12 residues. CDR3 sequence reads: CSVQMHSYEQYF. In DNA form, the CDR3 reads TGCAGCGTTCAAATGCATTCCTACGAGCAGTACTTC.

Only a few counts were recorded for this clone. The chain has TRBV27 and TRBJ2-7; TRBD1 or TRBD2 may be the D gene (5 bases each). Germline values: CDR1 MNHEY, CDR2 SMNVEV (reference sequence). Trimming stripped 0 bases from V and 4 bases from J, with 10 bases between. This CDR3 region has 14 residues. The CDR3 nucleotides read TGTGCCAGCAGTTTATCCGGGGCTAGGTACGAGCAGTACTTC. Translating gives CASSLSGARYEQYF.

This clone was counted between two and nine times. The chain couples TRBV4-3 to TRBJ1-1; D is ambiguous. With 5 bases removed from V and 8 bases from J, the gap between germline ends came to 18 bases. Germline V gene lookup returns CDR1 LGHNA and CDR2 YSLEER. The CDR3 is 14 amino acids. The CDR3, as DNA: TGCGCCAGCAGCTATTCCGTAGTTGACCCAGAAGCTTTCTTT. It encodes CASSYSVVDPEAFF.

Within the sample, this clone is medium-sized. The V call is TRBV7-9, the J call TRBJ2-1; 7 bases agree with TRBD1. V shed 5 bases, J shed 4 bases, and the junction held 11 bases outside the gene matches. The CDR3 consists of 16 residues. Germline CDR1 reads SEHNR; CDR2 reads FQNEAQ (reference sequence). The chain's CDR3 is CASSPPKGTVYNEQFF. Here the CDR3 DNA reads TGTGCCAGCAGCCCCCCCAAAGGGACAGTATACAATGAGCAGTTCTTC.